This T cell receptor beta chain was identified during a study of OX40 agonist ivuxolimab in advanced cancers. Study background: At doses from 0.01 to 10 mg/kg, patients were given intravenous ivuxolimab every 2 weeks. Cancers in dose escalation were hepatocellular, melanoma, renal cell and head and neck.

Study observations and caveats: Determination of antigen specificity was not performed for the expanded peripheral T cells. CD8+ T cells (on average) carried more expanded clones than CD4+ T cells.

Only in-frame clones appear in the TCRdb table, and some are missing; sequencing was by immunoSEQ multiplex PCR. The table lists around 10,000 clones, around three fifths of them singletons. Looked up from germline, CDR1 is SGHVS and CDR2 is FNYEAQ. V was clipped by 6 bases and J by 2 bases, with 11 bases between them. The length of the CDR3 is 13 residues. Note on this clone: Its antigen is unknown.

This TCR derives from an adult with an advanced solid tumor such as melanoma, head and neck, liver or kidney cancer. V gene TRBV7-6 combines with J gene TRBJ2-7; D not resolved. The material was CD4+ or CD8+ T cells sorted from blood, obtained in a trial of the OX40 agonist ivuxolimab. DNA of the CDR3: TGTGCCAGCAGGTTGGACCCAACCTACGAGCAGTACTTC. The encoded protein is CASRLDPTYEQYF.